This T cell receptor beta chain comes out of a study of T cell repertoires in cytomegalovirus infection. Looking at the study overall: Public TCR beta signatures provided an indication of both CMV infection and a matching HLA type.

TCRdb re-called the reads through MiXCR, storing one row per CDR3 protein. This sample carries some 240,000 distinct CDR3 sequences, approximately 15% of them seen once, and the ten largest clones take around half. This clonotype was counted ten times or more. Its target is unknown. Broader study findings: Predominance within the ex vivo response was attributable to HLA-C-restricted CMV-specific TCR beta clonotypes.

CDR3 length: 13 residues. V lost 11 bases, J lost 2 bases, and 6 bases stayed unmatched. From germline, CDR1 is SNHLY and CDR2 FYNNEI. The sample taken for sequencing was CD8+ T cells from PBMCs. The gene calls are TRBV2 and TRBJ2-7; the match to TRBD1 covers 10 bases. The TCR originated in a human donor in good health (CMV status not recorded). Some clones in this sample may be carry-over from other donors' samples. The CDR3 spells CARGQGYTYEQYF. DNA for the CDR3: TGTGCCCGGGGACAGGGGTACACCTACGAGCAGTACTTC.